The rows below give T cell receptor beta chains drawn from one sample of a study of T cells in Graves' hyperthyroidism and ophthalmopathy. TCRdb analysed the multiplex PCR reads with MiXCR anew, one entry per CDR3 protein. Among 300,000 to 350,000 distinct CDR3 sequences listed, around 20% were seen once. Sequencing was carried out using blood. The receptors come from a woman in her forties or fifties with Graves' hyperthyroidism. Each CDR3 is given with its conserved first and last residue. Fields, in order: V gene, D gene, J gene, clone size, CDR3 DNA, CDR3 protein. A D gene is named only where the DNA matches it firmly. The listing skips clone size in some rows; elsewhere it reads once, few, many or a size class.

TRBV4-1	TRBD2	TRBJ2-7	.	TGCGCCAGCAGCCTTCGTCTAGCGGGAGGAAACGAGCAGTACTTC	CASSLRLAGGNEQYF
TRBV20-1	.	TRBJ1-3	.	TGCAGTGCTTCACAGGGTAGCTCTGGAAACACCATATATTTT	CSASQGSSGNTIYF
TRBV9	.	TRBJ2-7	.	TGTGCCAGCAGCGCCAGGGACCTCGAGGGGGAGCAGTACTTC	CASSARDLEGEQYF
TRBV2	TRBD1	TRBJ1-2	many	TGTGCCAGCAGTCGGGACAGGGGGCTGGAAAACTATGGCTACACCTTC	CASSRDRGLENYGYTF
TRBV10-3	TRBD1	TRBJ1-3	.	TGTGCCATCAGTGAGTCCGACCCGGGACAGGGACCGAGCTCTGGAAACACCATATATTTT	CAISESDPGQGPSSGNTIYF
TRBV7-2	.	TRBJ2-1	few	TGTGCCACGTCGCGGGACAGACACAATGAGCAGTTCTTC	CATSRDRHNEQFF
TRBV11-2	.	TRBJ2-1	.	TGTGCCAGCAGCCCCCTCCTGCAGTACAATGAGCAGTTCTTC	CASSPLLQYNEQFF
TRBV28	.	TRBJ1-2	.	TGTGCCAGCAGTTTAGCCCAGCGAGGCTATGGCTACACCTTC	CASSLAQRGYGYTF
TRBV12-3/TRBV12-4	TRBD1	TRBJ1-1	.	TGTGCCAGCAGCTTAGGGTATAGGACAGGGGTCCTGAACACTGAAGCTTTCTTT	CASSLGYRTGVLNTEAFF
TRBV5-8	.	TRBJ2-7	many	TGTGCCAGCAGCTTGGACCTGAGACTAGGGGGCGAGCAGTACTTC	CASSLDLRLGGEQYF
TRBV20-1	TRBD1	TRBJ1-1	many	TGCAGTGCTCGGGGACAGGGGGCCGTGAACACTGAAGCTTTCTTT	CSARGQGAVNTEAFF
TRBV20-1	.	TRBJ1-1	.	TGTAGTGCTAGAGAGGGATGGGACACTGAAGCTTTCTTT	CSAREGWDTEAFF
TRBV28	.	TRBJ1-5	.	TGTGCCAGCCGGACCCAAAATCAGCCCCAGCATTTT	CASRTQNQPQHF
TRBV19	.	TRBJ1-1	.	TGTGCCAGTAGTCCCTGGACGGTACTACCGGGGAACACTGAAGCTTTCTTT	CASSPWTVLPGNTEAFF
TRBV19	.	TRBJ2-5	.	TGTGCCAGTGGGGGAGGGGGGGGAGGAGAGACCCAGTACTTC	CASGGGGGGETQYF
TRBV12-3/TRBV12-4	.	TRBJ2-1	.	TGTGCCAGCAGCCTGACTGAGACCCAGTTCTTC	CASSLTETQFF
TRBV30	.	TRBJ2-2	many	TGTGCCTACTCGCAGGAACGATTCACCGGGGAGCTGTTTTTT	CAYSQERFTGELFF
TRBV6-9	TRBD1	TRBJ1-2	.	TGTGCCAGCAGTTTAGCGAGACAGGGCGGGTATGGCTACACCTTC	CASSLARQGGYGYTF
TRBV28	.	TRBJ1-2	many	TGTGCCAGCAGTTCGAAAGGGGGTGGCTACACCTTC	CASSSKGGGYTF
TRBV27	TRBD1	TRBJ1-2	many	TGTGCCAGCAGCCCACTTGTCCTCGACAGGGCTCCCAACTATGGCTACACCTTC	CASSPLVLDRAPNYGYTF
TRBV7-8	.	TRBJ1-1	many	TGTGCCAGCAGCTTACCTATGAACACTGAAGCTTTCTTT	CASSLPMNTEAFF
TRBV5-1	.	TRBJ1-6	many	TGCGCCAGCAGCTTGGGCCGCCAATCGGCCCTCCACTTT	CASSLGRQSALHF
TRBV5-1	.	TRBJ2-1	many	TGCGCCAGCAGCTTGGGTGCGGGTTCCTACAATGAGCAGTTCTTC	CASSLGAGSYNEQFF
TRBV7-2	TRBD2	TRBJ2-1	.	TGTGCCAGCAGCTTAGAAAGACTAGCGGGACCGACCAGCTCCTACAATGAGCAGTTCTTC	CASSLERLAGPTSSYNEQFF
TRBV6-2/TRBV6-3	TRBD1	TRBJ1-5	many	TGTGCCAGCAGCGCTACCGGGACAGGGGGCGGTCAGCCCCAGCATTTT	CASSATGTGGGQPQHF
TRBV14	.	TRBJ1-6	once	TGTGCCAGCAGCCAAGATCTTCAGGAAGGTTCACCCCTCCACTTT	CASSQDLQEGSPLHF
TRBV6-1	TRBD2	TRBJ2-6	.	TGTGCCAGCAGTTTCGGGGGGGAAAACTCTGGGGCCAACGTCCTGACTTTC	CASSFGGENSGANVLTF
TRBV13	.	TRBJ1-2	few	TGTGCCAGCAGCTCGGAGGGTCGCTATGGCTACACCTTC	CASSSEGRYGYTF
TRBV20-1	.	TRBJ2-5	few	TGCAGTGCTAGAGATATTCACCAAGAGACCCAGTACTTC	CSARDIHQETQYF
TRBV28	.	TRBJ2-7	many	TGTGCCAGCAGTTTACACGAGCAGTACTTC	CASSLHEQYF
TRBV27	.	TRBJ2-3	many	TGTGCCAGCAGCCCACGAGCAGGGTGGGCAGATACGCAGTATTTT	CASSPRAGWADTQYF
TRBV6-1	.	TRBJ1-2	many	TGTGCCAGCAGGGGGGGGCAGGACTATGGCTACACCTTC	CASRGGQDYGYTF
TRBV7-3	TRBD2	TRBJ2-2	few	TGTGCCAGCAGCTTAAAAGCGGGAGGACACACCGGGGAGCTGTTTTTT	CASSLKAGGHTGELFF
TRBV5-1	.	TRBJ2-3	few	TGCGCCAGCAGCATGGACGCAGAACGCACAGATACGCAGTATTTT	CASSMDAERTDTQYF
TRBV6-5	.	TRBJ1-2	.	TGTGCCAGCAGTTTGAGACAGCTTAACTATGGCTACACCTTC	CASSLRQLNYGYTF
TRBV5-1	.	TRBJ2-3	many	TGCGCCAGCAGCTTGACCCAGCGCGCACTGGGAGATACGCAGTATTTT	CASSLTQRALGDTQYF
TRBV28	.	TRBJ1-6	few	TGTGCCAGCAGTTTCGAGATCAATTCACCCCTCCACTTT	CASSFEINSPLHF
TRBV20-1	TRBD2	TRBJ2-7	.	TGCAGTGCTAGTGGACTAGCGGCCGACCTCCACGGGCAGTACTTC	CSASGLAADLHGQYF
TRBV5-6	.	TRBJ2-1	few	TGTGCCAGCAGCTTGGTTAGGGGGTCTGGGAATGAGCAGTTCTTC	CASSLVRGSGNEQFF
TRBV5-5	.	TRBJ2-7	many	TGTGCCAGCAGCTTGTCCCGGGATTGGTCCTACGAGCAGTACTTC	CASSLSRDWSYEQYF
TRBV2	.	TRBJ2-1	few	TGTGCCAGCATCAGTTTGGAGGGGTACAATGAGCAGTTCTTC	CASISLEGYNEQFF
TRBV2	.	TRBJ1-3	few	TGTGCCAGCAGTGGAAAACGGGGGGGAGTCGGAAACACCATATATTTT	CASSGKRGGVGNTIYF
TRBV7-9	.	TRBJ2-5	.	TGTGCCAGCAGCTTGGGTGATCTCGAGACCCAGTACTTC	CASSLGDLETQYF
TRBV20-1	.	TRBJ1-1	few	TGCAGTGCTAGAGGCCAGGCGAACACTGAAGCTTTCTTT	CSARGQANTEAFF
TRBV24-1	TRBD2	TRBJ2-1	many	TGTGCCACCAGTGATTGGGGACTAGGGATCGTCAATGAGCAGTTCTTC	CATSDWGLGIVNEQFF
TRBV5-1	TRBD2	TRBJ2-2	.	TGCACCAGCAGCCCGGGACTAGCGGGGGCCGGGGAGCTGTTTTTT	CTSSPGLAGAGELFF
TRBV29-1	.	TRBJ2-5	.	TGCAGCGTTCTTAGCGGCCAAGAGACCCAGTACTTC	CSVLSGQETQYF
TRBV5-1	.	TRBJ1-1	many	TGCGCCAGCAGCTCGGGACCCCAGAACACTGAAGCTTTCTTT	CASSSGPQNTEAFF
TRBV28	.	TRBJ1-1	.	TGTGCCAGCAGTTTAGGCGGTTTCAGGGGGAACACTGAAGCTTTCTTT	CASSLGGFRGNTEAFF
TRBV6-1	.	TRBJ1-5	.	TGTGCCAGCAGTGGGACAGTCGGCAATCAGCCCCAGCATTTT	CASSGTVGNQPQHF
TRBV6-1	.	TRBJ1-5	.	TGTGCCAGCAGTGAAGCCCTTTCGGGAAATCAGCCCCAGCATTTT	CASSEALSGNQPQHF
TRBV30	TRBD1	TRBJ2-5	many	TGTGCCTGGACCCGTGACGGGACAGCGTACCAAGAGACCCAGTACTTC	CAWTRDGTAYQETQYF
TRBV28	.	TRBJ1-1	many	TGTGCCAGCACCAACCCGGTGGGGGGCTCGACTGAAGCTTTCTTT	CASTNPVGGSTEAFF
TRBV14	.	TRBJ1-2	many	TGTGCCAGCAGCCAAGTACCGAACTATGGCTACACCTTC	CASSQVPNYGYTF